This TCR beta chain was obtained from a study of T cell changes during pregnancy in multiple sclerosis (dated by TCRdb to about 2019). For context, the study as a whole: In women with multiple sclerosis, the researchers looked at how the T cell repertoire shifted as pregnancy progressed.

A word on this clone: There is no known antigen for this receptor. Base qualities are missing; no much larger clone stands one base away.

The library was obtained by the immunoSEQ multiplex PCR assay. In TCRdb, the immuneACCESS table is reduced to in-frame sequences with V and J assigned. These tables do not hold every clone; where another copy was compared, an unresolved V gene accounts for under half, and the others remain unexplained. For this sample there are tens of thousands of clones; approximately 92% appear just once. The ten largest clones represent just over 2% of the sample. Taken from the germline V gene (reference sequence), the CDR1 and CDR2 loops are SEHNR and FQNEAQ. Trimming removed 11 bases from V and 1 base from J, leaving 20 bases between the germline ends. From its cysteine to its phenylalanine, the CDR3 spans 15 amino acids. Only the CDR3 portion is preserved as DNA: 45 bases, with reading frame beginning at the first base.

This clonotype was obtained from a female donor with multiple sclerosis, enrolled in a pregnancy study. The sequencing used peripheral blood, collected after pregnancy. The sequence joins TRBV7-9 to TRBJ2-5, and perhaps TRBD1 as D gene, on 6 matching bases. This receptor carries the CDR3 CAESKRGSIQETQYF. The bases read TGTGCCGAGAGCAAAAGGGGGAGCATCCAAGAGACCCAGTACTTC.